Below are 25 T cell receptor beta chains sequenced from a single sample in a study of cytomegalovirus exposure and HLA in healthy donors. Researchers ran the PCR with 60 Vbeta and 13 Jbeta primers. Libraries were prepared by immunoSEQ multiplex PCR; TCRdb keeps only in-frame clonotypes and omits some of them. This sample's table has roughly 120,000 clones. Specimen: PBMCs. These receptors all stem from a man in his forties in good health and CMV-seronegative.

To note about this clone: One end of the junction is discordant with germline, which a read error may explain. The CDR3: CASSAGSGTGGNEQFF. The CDR3 DNA follows: TGTGCTAGCAGCGCTGGATCCGGGACAGGGGGGAATGAGCAGTTCTTC. The V and J genes are TRBV7-7 and TRBJ2-1, with 11 bases fitting TRBD1. This CDR3 is built from 16 residues. Germline lookup yields CDR1 SSHAT and CDR2 FNYEAQ (reference sequence).

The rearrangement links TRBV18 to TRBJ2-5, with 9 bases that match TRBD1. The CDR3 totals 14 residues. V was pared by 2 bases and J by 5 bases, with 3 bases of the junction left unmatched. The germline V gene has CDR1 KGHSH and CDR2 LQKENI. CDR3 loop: CASSPGTGLETQYF. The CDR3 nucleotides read TGTGCCAGCTCACCAGGGACAGGGCTGGAGACCCAGTACTTC.

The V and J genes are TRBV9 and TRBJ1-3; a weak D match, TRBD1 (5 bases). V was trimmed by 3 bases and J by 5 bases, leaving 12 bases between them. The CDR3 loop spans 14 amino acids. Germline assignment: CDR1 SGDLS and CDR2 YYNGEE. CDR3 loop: CASSANSDRNTIYF. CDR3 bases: TGTGCCAGCAGCGCAAATTCGGACAGAAACACCATATATTTT.

CDR3: CASSSLAGGFQPQHF. The CDR3 DNA follows: TGTGCCAGCAGCTCCCTGGCAGGTGGGTTCCAGCCCCAGCATTTT. This chain uses TRBV5-6 with TRBJ1-5; D remains unclear. This CDR3 is built from 15 residues. The V gene's germline CDR1 is SGHDT and CDR2 YYEEEE. Trimming removed 3 bases from V and 7 bases from J, with 17 bases in between.

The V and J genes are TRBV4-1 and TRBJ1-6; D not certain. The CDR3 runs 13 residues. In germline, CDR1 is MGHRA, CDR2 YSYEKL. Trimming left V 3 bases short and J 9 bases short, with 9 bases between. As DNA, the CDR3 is TGCGCCAGCAGCCACGCAGAGGTTTCACCCCTCCACTTT. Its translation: CASSHAEVSPLHF.

DNA for the CDR3: TGTGCCAGCAGCCAAGATATCCCGAGGGCGTCCCAAGGAGGGTTGTACGAGCAGTACTTC. Amino acids: CASSQDIPRASQGGLYEQYF. The chain combines TRBV4-2 with TRBJ2-7, with a possible D match to TRBD2 (6 bases). Germline V lookup: CDR1 LGHNA, CDR2 YNFKEQ. The CDR3 runs to 20 residues. Trimming took off 0 bases at V and 4 bases at J, with 28 bases between the two ends.

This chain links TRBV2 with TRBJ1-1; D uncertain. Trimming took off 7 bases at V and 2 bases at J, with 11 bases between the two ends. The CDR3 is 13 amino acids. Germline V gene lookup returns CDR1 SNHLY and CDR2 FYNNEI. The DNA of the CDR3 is TGTGCCAGCATCCCCGGGAGAAACACTGAAGCTTTCTTT. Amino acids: CASIPGRNTEAFF.

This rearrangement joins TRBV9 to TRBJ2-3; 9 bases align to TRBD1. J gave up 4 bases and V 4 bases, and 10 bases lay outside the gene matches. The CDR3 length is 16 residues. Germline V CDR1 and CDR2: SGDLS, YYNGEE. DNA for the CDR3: TGTGCCAGCAGCTTAAGGGACAGGGCTGGGGCAGATACGCAGTATTTT. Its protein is CASSLRDRAGADTQYF. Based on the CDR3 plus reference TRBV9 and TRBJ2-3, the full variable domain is DSGVTQTPKHLITATGQRVTLRCSPRSGDLSVYWYQQSLDQGLQFLIQYYNGEERAKGNILERFSAQQFPDLHSELNLSSLELGDSALYFCASSLRDRAGADTQYFGPGTRLTVL.

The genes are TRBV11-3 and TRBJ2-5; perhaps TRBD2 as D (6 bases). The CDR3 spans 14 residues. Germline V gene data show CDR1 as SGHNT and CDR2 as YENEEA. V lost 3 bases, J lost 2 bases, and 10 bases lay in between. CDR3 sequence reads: CASSFGRGQETQYF. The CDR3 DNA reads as TGTGCCAGCAGCTTCGGGAGAGGACAAGAGACCCAGTACTTC.

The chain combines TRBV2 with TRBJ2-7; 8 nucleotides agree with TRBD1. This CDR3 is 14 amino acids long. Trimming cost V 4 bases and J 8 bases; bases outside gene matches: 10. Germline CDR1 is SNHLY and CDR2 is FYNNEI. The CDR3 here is CASSVSQGAQKQYF. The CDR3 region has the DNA TGTGCCAGCAGTGTTTCTCAGGGGGCGCAGAAGCAGTACTTC.

The CDR3 sequence: CASTKQRGGGQVGSGANVLTF. CDR3 DNA sequence: TGTGCCAGCACCAAGCAGAGGGGAGGGGGACAGGTCGGCTCTGGGGCCAACGTCCTGACTTTC. The gene calls are TRBV28 and TRBJ2-6; possibly TRBD1 for D (8 bases). Trimming removed 7 bases from V and 0 bases from J, with 28 bases in between. Germline loops: CDR1 MDHEN, CDR2 SYDVKM. The CDR3 length is 21 residues.

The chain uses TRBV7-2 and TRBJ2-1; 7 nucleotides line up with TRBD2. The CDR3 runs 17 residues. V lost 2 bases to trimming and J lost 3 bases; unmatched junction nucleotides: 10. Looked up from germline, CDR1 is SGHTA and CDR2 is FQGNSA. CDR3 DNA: TGTGCCAGCAGCTTATCCCTAGCGGTAACCCTCTACAATGAGCAGTTCTTC. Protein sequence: CASSLSLAVTLYNEQFF.

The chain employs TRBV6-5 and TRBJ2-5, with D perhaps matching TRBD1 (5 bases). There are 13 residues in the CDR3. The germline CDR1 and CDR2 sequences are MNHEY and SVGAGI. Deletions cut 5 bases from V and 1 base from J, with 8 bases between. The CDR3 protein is CASSRTTQETQYF. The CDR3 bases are TGTGCCAGCAGTCGGACAACCCAAGAGACCCAGTACTTC.

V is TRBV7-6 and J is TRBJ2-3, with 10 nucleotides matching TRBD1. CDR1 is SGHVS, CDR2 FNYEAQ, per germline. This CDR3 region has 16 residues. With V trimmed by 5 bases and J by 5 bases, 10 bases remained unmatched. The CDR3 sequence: CASSPRTGGLGDTQYF. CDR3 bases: TGTGCCAGCAGCCCGCGGACAGGGGGTCTGGGAGATACGCAGTATTTT.

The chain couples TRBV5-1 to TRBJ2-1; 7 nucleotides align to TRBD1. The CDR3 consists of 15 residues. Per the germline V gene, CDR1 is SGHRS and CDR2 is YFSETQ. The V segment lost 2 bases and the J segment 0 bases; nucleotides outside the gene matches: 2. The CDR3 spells CASSLQGSSYNEQFF. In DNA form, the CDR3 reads TGCGCCAGCAGCTTACAGGGGAGCTCCTACAATGAGCAGTTCTTC. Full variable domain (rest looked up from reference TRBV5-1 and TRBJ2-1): KAGVTQTPRYLIKTRGQQVTLSCSPISGHRSVSWYQQTPGQGLQFLFEYFSETQRNKGNFPGRFSGRQFSNSRSEMNVSTLELGDSALYLCASSLQGSSYNEQFFGPGTRLTVL.

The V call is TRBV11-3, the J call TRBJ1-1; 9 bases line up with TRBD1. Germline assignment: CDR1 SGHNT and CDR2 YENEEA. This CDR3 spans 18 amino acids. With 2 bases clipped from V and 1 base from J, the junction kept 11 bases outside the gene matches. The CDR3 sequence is CASSLNPGQGERNTEAFF. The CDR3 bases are TGTGCCAGCAGCTTAAACCCGGGACAGGGCGAACGGAACACTGAAGCTTTCTTT.

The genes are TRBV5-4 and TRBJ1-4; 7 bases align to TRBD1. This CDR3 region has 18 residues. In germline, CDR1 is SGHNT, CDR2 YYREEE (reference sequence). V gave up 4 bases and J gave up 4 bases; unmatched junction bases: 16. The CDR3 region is CASSQRTGGDLVNEKLFF. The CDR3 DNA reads TGTGCCAGCAGCCAAAGGACAGGTGGAGACCTAGTTAATGAAAAACTGTTTTTT. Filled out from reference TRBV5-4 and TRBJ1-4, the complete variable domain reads ETGVTQSPTHLIKTRGQQVTLRCSSQSGHNTVSWYQQALGQGPQFIFQYYREEENGRGNFPPRFSGLQFPNYSSELNVNALELDDSALYLCASSQRTGGDLVNEKLFFGSGTQLSVL.

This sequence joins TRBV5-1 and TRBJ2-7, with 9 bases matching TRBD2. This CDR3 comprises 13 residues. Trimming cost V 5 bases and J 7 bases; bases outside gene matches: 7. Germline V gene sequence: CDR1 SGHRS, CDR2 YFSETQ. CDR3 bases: TGCGCCAGCAGAGTAGCGGGAGTACGGGAGCAGTACTTC. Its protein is CASRVAGVREQYF.

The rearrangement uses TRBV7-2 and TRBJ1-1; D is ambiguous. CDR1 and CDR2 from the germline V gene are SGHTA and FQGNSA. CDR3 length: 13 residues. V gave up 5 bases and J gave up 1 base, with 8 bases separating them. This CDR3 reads CASSPYQNTEAFF. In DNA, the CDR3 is TGTGCCAGCAGCCCCTACCAGAACACTGAAGCTTTCTTT.

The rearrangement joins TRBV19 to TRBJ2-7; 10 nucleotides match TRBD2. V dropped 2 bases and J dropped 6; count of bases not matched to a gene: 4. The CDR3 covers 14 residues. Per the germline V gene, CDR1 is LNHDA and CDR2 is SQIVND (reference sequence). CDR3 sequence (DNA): TGTGCCAGTAGTATAACTAGCGGGGCGGGCGAGCAGTACTTC. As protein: CASSITSGAGEQYF.

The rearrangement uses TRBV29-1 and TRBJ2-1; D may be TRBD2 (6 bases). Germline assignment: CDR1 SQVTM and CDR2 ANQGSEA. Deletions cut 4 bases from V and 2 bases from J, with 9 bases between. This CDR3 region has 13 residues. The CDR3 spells CSVGRGPYNEQFF. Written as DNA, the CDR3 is TGCAGCGTTGGGAGGGGTCCCTACAATGAGCAGTTCTTC.

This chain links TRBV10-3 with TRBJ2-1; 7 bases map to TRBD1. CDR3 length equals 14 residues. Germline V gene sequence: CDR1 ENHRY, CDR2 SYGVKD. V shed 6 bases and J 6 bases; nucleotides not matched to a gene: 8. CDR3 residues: CAIRLTGSFNEQFF. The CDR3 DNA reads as TGTGCCATCAGGCTGACAGGGTCTTTCAATGAGCAGTTCTTC.

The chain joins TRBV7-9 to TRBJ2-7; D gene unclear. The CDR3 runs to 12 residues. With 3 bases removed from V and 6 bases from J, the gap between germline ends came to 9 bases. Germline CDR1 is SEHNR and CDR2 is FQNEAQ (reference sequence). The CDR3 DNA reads TGTGCCAGCAGCTTCGCTAGGTCCGAGCAGTACTTC. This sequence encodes CASSFARSEQYF. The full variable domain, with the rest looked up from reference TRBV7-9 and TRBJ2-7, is DTGVSQNPRHKITKRGQNVTFRCDPISEHNRLYWYRQTLGQGPEFLTYFQNEAQLEKSRLLSDRFSAERPKGSFSTLEIQRTEQGDSAMYLCASSFARSEQYFGPGTRLTVT.

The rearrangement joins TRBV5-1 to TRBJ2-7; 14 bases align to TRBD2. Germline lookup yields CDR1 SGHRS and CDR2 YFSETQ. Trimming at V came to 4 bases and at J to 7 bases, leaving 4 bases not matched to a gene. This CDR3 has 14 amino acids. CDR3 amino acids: CASSDGLAGGEQYF. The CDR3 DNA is TGCGCCAGCAGCGACGGACTAGCGGGAGGAGAGCAGTACTTC.

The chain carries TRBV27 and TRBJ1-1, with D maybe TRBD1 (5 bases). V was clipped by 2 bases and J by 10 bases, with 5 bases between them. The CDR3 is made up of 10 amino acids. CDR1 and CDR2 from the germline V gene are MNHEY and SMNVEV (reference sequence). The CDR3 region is CASSLGAAFF. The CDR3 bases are TGTGCCAGCAGTTTAGGGGCAGCTTTCTTT.